This TCR beta chain was found in a study of T-cell memory formation after mild COVID-19. Germline values: CDR1 SNHLY, CDR2 FYNNEI. CDR3 length: 15 residues. The ends were cut back, 6 bases at V and 2 bases at J, with 17 bases in the middle. TCRdb itself ran the 5' RACE reads through MiXCR, one entry per CDR3 protein. The sample yields hundreds of thousands of distinct CDR3 sequences, roughly a fifth seen once. The rearrangement joins TRBV2 to TRBJ2-7, with D perhaps TRBD1 (6 bases). The sample consisted of PBMCs or a T cell subset sorted from them (not recorded which). This TCR derives from an adult woman who had mild COVID-19 (a few samples of this study predate the infection). Cell type and time point are not known. Written as DNA, the CDR3 is TGTGCCAGCAGGGGCCTCGGACAGAGCACCTACGAGCAGTACTTC. Its translation: CASRGLGQSTYEQYF.